The next 25 T cell receptor beta chains were all read from a single sample in a study of T-cell reconstitution after alpha-beta-depleted transplantation in children. Researchers prepared the TCRbeta library using unique molecular identifiers, the study reports. MiXCR, applied by TCRdb to the PCR reads, yields one record per CDR3 protein. This sample yields hundreds of thousands of distinct CDR3 sequences, of which around 16% are seen a single time; about 41% belongs to the top ten. The sequencing used PBMCs, mostly from graft donor cells, collected 360 days after TCRalphabeta/CD19-depleted stem cell transplant. Receptors were obtained from a male patient between 2 and 15 years old who had a stem cell transplant for acute lymphoblastic leukemia, so the T cells may come from the graft donor.

This clonotype came up many times. The CDR3 loop reads CATSRGGGLRYTDTQYF. CDR3 DNA sequence: TGTGCCACCAGCAGAGGGGGTGGACTCCGATACACAGATACGCAGTATTTT. The rearrangement uses TRBV15 and TRBJ2-3; D is perhaps TRBD2 (5 bases). Trimming shortened V by 1 base and J by 2 bases, and 16 bases separated the two germline ends. Germline CDR1 and CDR2: LNHNV and YYDKDF (reference sequence). This CDR3 is 17 amino acids long.

At least ten counts were recorded for this clonotype. Germline and junction disagree at one end, which may indicate a read error. The gene calls are TRBV7-7 and TRBJ2-1; D not certain. Germline V CDR1 and CDR2: SSHAT, FNYEAQ (reference sequence). CDR3 length: 13 residues. CDR3 bases: TGTGCTAGCAGCGTGTCCCCGTGGAATGAGCAGTTCTTC. Translation gives CASSVSPWNEQFF.

In this sample, this clonotype turned up many times. The V gene is TRBV18, the J gene TRBJ1-1, with 8 nucleotides matching TRBD1. Germline lookup yields CDR1 KGHSH and CDR2 LQKENI. This CDR3 is 14 amino acids long. The junction had 7 bases not matched to a gene; V was cut back by 3 bases and J by 7 bases. CDR3 DNA: TGTGCCAGCTCACCGAGACAGGGGTACGGTGAAGCTTTCTTT. Its translation is CASSPRQGYGEAFF.

The chain recombines TRBV12-3 or TRBV12-4 with TRBJ2-1, with TRBD2 matching 7 bases. Unmatched junction bases numbered 2, after V lost 0 bases and J lost 0 bases. CDR3 length: 16 amino acids. The CDR3 DNA follows: TGTGCCAGCAGTTTAGCAGCGGGGACCTCCTACAATGAGCAGTTCTTC. Amino acid sequence: CASSLAAGTSYNEQFF.

The chain carries TRBV10-3 and TRBJ2-7, with D tentatively TRBD2 (5 bases). V dropped 3 bases and J dropped 3 bases, with 15 bases sitting between them. The CDR3 is 15 amino acids. The germline V gene encodes CDR1 ENHRY and CDR2 SYGVKD. CDR3 region: CAISERLDSRYEQYF. The CDR3 coding sequence is TGTGCCATCAGTGAACGTTTGGACTCCCGCTACGAGCAGTACTTC.

This clonotype was seen at least ten times. This chain connects TRBV20-1 to TRBJ1-1; D may be TRBD1 (5 bases). Trimming shortened V by 6 bases and J by 0 bases, and 17 bases separated the two germline ends. Germline values: CDR1 DFQATT, CDR2 SNEGSKA (reference sequence). This CDR3 is built from 15 residues. The CDR3 region is CSAPEGLRLNTEAFF. For the CDR3, the DNA is TGCAGTGCCCCAGAGGGGTTGAGGTTGAACACTGAAGCTTTCTTT.

This clonotype was counted ten times or more. The chain employs TRBV4-3 and TRBJ2-1; 7 nucleotides match TRBD2. With 0 bases clipped from V and 2 bases from J, the junction kept 1 base outside the gene matches. Germline V gene data show CDR1 as LGHNA and CDR2 as YSLEER. The CDR3 consists of 15 residues. This CDR3 is CASSQDGLAYNEQFF. The DNA for the CDR3 is TGCGCCAGCAGCCAAGATGGACTAGCCTACAATGAGCAGTTCTTC.

The sample holds a few counts of this clonotype. The rearrangement joins TRBV29-1 to TRBJ2-2, with a weak D call TRBD1 (6 bases). Germline values: CDR1 SQVTM, CDR2 ANQGSEA. The germline V and J ends were trimmed by 8 bases and 0 bases, with 10 bases remaining between them. The CDR3 consists of 13 residues. For the CDR3, the DNA is TGCAGCCGGGACAATACGAACACCGGGGAGCTGTTTTTT. Amino acid sequence: CSRDNTNTGELFF.

This clonotype was counted ten times or more. The genes are TRBV29-1 and TRBJ2-1; D gene ambiguous. Trimming stripped 7 bases from V and 0 bases from J, with 19 bases between. From germline, CDR1 is SQVTM and CDR2 ANQGSEA. CDR3 size: 16 residues. CDR3 in amino acids: CSAAKPGGSSYNEQFF. In DNA form, the CDR3 reads TGCAGCGCCGCCAAACCCGGCGGATCCTCCTACAATGAGCAGTTCTTC.

This rearrangement joins TRBV3-1 to TRBJ2-5; no clear D gene. The CDR3 is made up of 17 amino acids. The germline CDR1 and CDR2 sequences are LGHDT and YNNKEL (reference sequence). V lost 0 bases and J 0 bases, leaving 14 bases between the germline ends. CDR3 loop: CASSQDSRKSDQETQYF. Written as DNA, the CDR3 is TGTGCCAGCAGCCAAGACTCCAGGAAGTCGGACCAAGAGACCCAGTACTTC.

This clonotype has ten or more counts. The chain recombines TRBV28 with TRBJ2-1; D call uncertain. Looked up from germline, CDR1 is MDHEN and CDR2 is SYDVKM. This CDR3 contains 10 residues. Trimming removed 8 bases from V and 10 bases from J, with 9 bases in between. The CDR3 nucleotides read TGTGCCAGCGGTATGGGAGAGCAGTTCTTC. It translates to CASGMGEQFF.

The chain recombines TRBV6-2 or TRBV6-3 with TRBJ1-5; TRBD1 matches 11 bases. The ends lost 7 bases at V and 5 bases at J; junction bases unmatched: 10. In germline, CDR1 is MNHEY, CDR2 SVGEGT. The CDR3 extends over 16 amino acids. CDR3 bases: TGTGCCAGCAAAGGACAGGGGGCGGGATTCCATCAGCCCCAGCATTTT. Its protein is CASKGQGAGFHQPQHF.

This chain connects TRBV4-1 to TRBJ2-3, with D perhaps matching TRBD1 or TRBD2 (5 bases each). This CDR3 is 18 amino acids long. Germline CDR1 and CDR2: MGHRA and YSYEKL. V was pared by 6 bases and J by 2 bases, with 24 bases between. CDR3 loop: CASSRTQRPGTVTDTQYF. The CDR3 DNA reads TGCGCCAGCAGTCGAACCCAGCGACCCGGGACGGTCACAGATACGCAGTATTTT.

There are a few counts of this clonotype. The gene calls are TRBV5-6 and TRBJ1-3; no clear D gene. Germline V gene lookup returns CDR1 SGHDT and CDR2 YYEEEE. This CDR3 is 15 amino acids long. Trimming cost V 1 base and J 3 bases, with 11 bases left between them. CDR3 bases: TGTGCCAGCAGCTTGTCCAAGAATCGTGGAAACACCATATATTTT. Protein sequence: CASSLSKNRGNTIYF.

This clonotype was seen at least ten times. The chain couples TRBV12-3 or TRBV12-4 to TRBJ2-3; 10 bases match TRBD1. The CDR3 extends over 12 amino acids. The V and J ends lost 6 bases and 10 bases, in that order; junction bases with no gene match: 4. CDR3 DNA: TGTGCCAGCAGCCAGGACAGGGGGGCGCAGTATTTT. It encodes CASSQDRGAQYF.

This clonotype has only a few counts. This chain uses TRBV4-1 with TRBJ1-5, with no clear D. The CDR3 contains 15 residues. Trimming took off 5 bases at V and 0 bases at J, with 11 bases between the two ends. The germline V gene encodes CDR1 MGHRA and CDR2 YSYEKL. In DNA, the CDR3 is TGCGCCAGCAGCTTTTCACCCTTTAGCAATCAGCCCCAGCATTTT. Translation gives CASSFSPFSNQPQHF.

This clonotype was picked up many times. The CDR3 loop is CATTDSGPHNEQFF. CDR3 in DNA: TGTGCTACAACGGATAGCGGGCCACACAATGAGCAGTTCTTC. The genes are TRBV12-5 and TRBJ2-1; 7 bases are shared with TRBD2. Germline CDR1 LGHNT, CDR2 FRNRAP. The V segment lost 10 bases and the J segment 5 bases; nucleotides outside the gene matches: 11. The CDR3 has 14 amino acids.

The chain recombines TRBV25-1 with TRBJ1-4, with D hard to call. The CDR3 is 13 amino acids. Trimming took off 0 bases at V and 5 bases at J, with 4 bases between the two ends. From germline, CDR1 is MGHDK and CDR2 SYGVNS. The CDR3 bases are TGTGCCAGCAGTGAATATAAAAATGAAAAACTGTTTTTT. This sequence encodes CASSEYKNEKLFF. Full variable domain (outside the CDR3, taken from reference TRBV25-1 and TRBJ1-4): EADIYQTPRYLVIGTGKKITLECSQTMGHDKMYWYQQDPGMELHLIHYSYGVNSTEKGDLSSESTVSRIRTEHFPLTLESARPSHTSQYLCASSEYKNEKLFFGSGTQLSVL.

In this sample, this clonotype turned up many times. V usage is TRBV28 and J usage is TRBJ2-7; D is perhaps TRBD1 or TRBD2 (5 bases each). Trimming pared 4 bases from V and 3 bases from J, leaving 16 bases between. The CDR3 consists of 15 residues. Looked up from germline, CDR1 is MDHEN and CDR2 is SYDVKM. The CDR3 is CASSSLTGPHYEQYF. The CDR3 coding sequence is TGTGCCAGCAGTTCCCTTACGGGGCCCCACTACGAGCAGTACTTC.

This sequence joins TRBV7-3 and TRBJ2-1; the D gene could be TRBD1 or TRBD2 (5 bases each). Trimming took 0 bases from V and 7 from J, leaving 10 bases between them. The CDR3 has 14 residues. The germline V gene encodes CDR1 SGHTA and CDR2 FQGTGA. Written as DNA, the CDR3 is TGTGCCAGCAGCTTAACGAGGGACGAGAATGAGCAGTTCTTC. It translates to CASSLTRDENEQFF.

This clonotype has a count of ten or more. The rearrangement joins TRBV12-3 or TRBV12-4 to TRBJ2-3; D gene ambiguous. V lost 6 bases, J lost 3 bases, and 7 bases lay in between. This CDR3 spans 12 amino acids. DNA for the CDR3: TGTGCCAGCAGCGAAGCAACAGATACGCAGTATTTT. It is translated as CASSEATDTQYF.

The chain links TRBV5-1 to TRBJ2-5, with D hard to call. The CDR3 consists of 14 residues. The germline CDR1 and CDR2 sequences are SGHRS and YFSETQ. V lost 0 bases to trimming and J lost 1 base, with 7 bases between them. CDR3 loop: CASSLAALQETQYF. As DNA, the CDR3 is TGCGCCAGCAGCTTGGCGGCACTCCAAGAGACCCAGTACTTC.

The V and J genes are TRBV4-3 and TRBJ2-4, with D tentatively TRBD2 (5 bases). This CDR3 is built from 18 residues. Germline assignment: CDR1 LGHNA and CDR2 YSLEER. Trimming took off 0 bases at V and 6 bases at J, with 21 bases between the two ends. This chain's CDR3 is CASSQDLSVNSYPNIQYF. The CDR3 coding sequence is TGCGCCAGCAGCCAAGATCTTAGCGTCAACAGCTACCCAAACATTCAGTACTTC.

This clonotype has just a few counts. The chain is built from TRBV28 and TRBJ2-4; D uncertain. V was clipped by 2 bases and J by 8 bases, with 10 bases between them. The germline CDR1 and CDR2 sequences are MDHEN and SYDVKM. The CDR3 consists of 13 residues. CDR3 residues: CASSLPATDIQYF. The DNA of the CDR3 is TGTGCCAGCAGTTTACCAGCGACGGACATTCAGTACTTC. The full variable domain, rest sourced from reference TRBV28 and TRBJ2-4, is DVKVTQSSRYLVKRTGEKVFLECVQDMDHENMFWYRQDPGLGLRLIYFSYDVKMKEKGDIPEGYSVSREKKERFSLILESASTNQTSMYLCASSLPATDIQYFGAGTRLSVL.

Ten or more counts support this clonotype. The rearrangement uses TRBV28 and TRBJ2-1; no clear D gene. Trimming pared 3 bases from V and 1 base from J, leaving 13 bases between. This CDR3 has 16 residues. Germline V gene data show CDR1 as MDHEN and CDR2 as SYDVKM. Here the CDR3 reads CASSLVAGRSYNEQFF. CDR3 coding DNA: TGTGCCAGCAGTTTGGTGGCTGGAAGATCCTACAATGAGCAGTTCTTC. Full variable domain (rest looked up from reference TRBV28 and TRBJ2-1): DVKVTQSSRYLVKRTGEKVFLECVQDMDHENMFWYRQDPGLGLRLIYFSYDVKMKEKGDIPEGYSVSREKKERFSLILESASTNQTSMYLCASSLVAGRSYNEQFFGPGTRLTVL.